The 11 T cell receptor beta chains given below trace back to one sample, sequenced in a study of T cell changes during pregnancy in multiple sclerosis. The protocol was immunoSEQ multiplex PCR, while the TCRdb copy is restricted to in-frame clones and leaves out a portion. The sample has some 94,000 clones; approximately 90% are singletons. Sequencing used peripheral blood, obtained in the first trimester of pregnancy. The receptor set was obtained from a female donor in good health, enrolled as a control in a pregnancy study.

DNA for the CDR3: TGTGCCTGGAGTGTACAGCTGGGACAGTACAATGAGCAGTTCTTC. Its protein is CAWSVQLGQYNEQFF. The rearrangement links TRBV30 to TRBJ2-1, with 7 bases that match TRBD1. The germline CDR1 and CDR2 sequences are GTSNPN and SVGIG (reference sequence). The CDR3 has 15 residues. V shed 0 bases, J shed 4 bases, and the junction held 6 bases outside the gene matches. The whole variable domain, filled in from reference TRBV30 and TRBJ2-1, reads SQTIHQWPATLVQPVGSPLSLECTVEGTSNPNLYWYRQAAGRGLQLLFYSVGIGQISSEVPQNLSASRPQDRQFILSSKKLLLSDSGFYLCAWSVQLGQYNEQFFGPGTRLTVL.

The rearrangement uses TRBV11-2 and TRBJ2-3, with D perhaps matching TRBD2 (7 bases). CDR3 length: 15 residues. Germline values: CDR1 SGHAT, CDR2 FQNNGV. V lost 6 bases and J 2 bases, leaving 15 bases between the germline ends. This chain's CDR3 is CASRRGRGVTDTQYF. DNA for the CDR3: TGTGCCAGCAGGAGGGGGAGGGGGGTCACAGATACGCAGTATTTT.

The chain links TRBV4-1 to TRBJ2-2; D unresolved. The CDR3 runs 18 residues. From germline, CDR1 is MGHRA and CDR2 YSYEKL. V was trimmed by 1 base and J by 3 bases, leaving 18 bases between them. CDR3 loop: CASSQVPNRGGDTGELFF. The CDR3 DNA follows: TGCGCCAGCAGCCAAGTTCCTAATCGAGGTGGTGACACCGGGGAGCTGTTTTTT.

CDR3 sequence (DNA): TGTGCCAGCAGTTACGGGACAGTCAACGTCCTGACTTTC. This translates into CASSYGTVNVLTF. This chain uses TRBV6-6 with TRBJ2-6; 7 nucleotides match TRBD1. Per the germline V gene, CDR1 is MNHNY and CDR2 is SVGAGI (reference sequence). The CDR3 has 13 residues. Unmatched junction bases numbered 1, after V lost 2 bases and J lost 9 bases.

CDR3 region: CASSLQEGEYNEQFF. CDR3 in DNA: TGTGCCAGCAGCTTACAAGAGGGGGAGTACAATGAGCAGTTCTTC. The genes are TRBV7-9 and TRBJ2-1, with TRBD1 as a possible D gene (6 bases). CDR3 length equals 15 residues. Trimming took 2 bases from V and 4 from J, leaving 12 bases between them. CDR1 is SEHNR, CDR2 FQNEAQ, per germline (reference sequence).

The J gene is TRBJ2-3, the V gene TRBV4-3; D is perhaps TRBD2 (6 bases). CDR1 and CDR2 (germline): LGHNA, YSLEER. This CDR3 comprises 15 residues. Trimming removed 0 bases from V and 1 base from J, with 8 bases in between. This CDR3 is CASSQEKRGTDTQYF. In nucleotides, the CDR3 is TGCGCCAGCAGCCAAGAAAAGCGGGGCACAGATACGCAGTATTTT.

The chain links TRBV4-2 to TRBJ2-3; 13 bases match TRBD2. Germline V gives CDR1 LGHNA, CDR2 YNFKEQ. This CDR3 has 17 amino acids. The V segment lost 1 base and the J segment 2 bases; nucleotides outside the gene matches: 3. For the CDR3, the DNA is TGTGCCAGCAGCCAAGGACTAGCGGGGGGCTCCACAGATACGCAGTATTTT. The encoded protein is CASSQGLAGGSTDTQYF.

The chain uses TRBV11-3 and TRBJ2-5; 8 nucleotides match TRBD1. The trim removed 5 bases at V and 4 bases at J, leaving 3 bases unmatched. CDR1 and CDR2 (germline): SGHNT, YENEEA. CDR3 size: 13 residues. The CDR3 here is CASSRQGIETQYF. The CDR3 nucleotides read TGTGCCAGCAGCCGACAGGGGATAGAGACCCAGTACTTC.

The chain combines TRBV5-1 with TRBJ2-7, with 7 bases lining up with TRBD1. The CDR3 runs 14 residues. Trimming cost V 0 bases and J 3 bases; bases outside gene matches: 3. Per germline, CDR1 SGHRS and CDR2 YFSETQ. The CDR3 loop reads CASSLGDRFYEQYF. CDR3 DNA sequence: TGCGCCAGCAGCTTGGGGGACAGATTCTACGAGCAGTACTTC.

The CDR3 DNA follows: TGTGCCAGCAGTTTATCTGTTGGGACAGGGCTCTACGAGCAGTACTTC. Translating it yields CASSLSVGTGLYEQYF. The chain uses TRBV27 and TRBJ2-7; the match to TRBD1 covers 9 bases. CDR3 size: 16 residues. V shed 0 bases and J 3 bases; nucleotides not matched to a gene: 6. The germline gives CDR1 MNHEY, CDR2 SMNVEV (reference sequence).

The rearrangement links TRBV7-2 to TRBJ2-5, with TRBD2 matching 12 bases. Germline V gene sequence: CDR1 SGHTA, CDR2 FQGNSA. V gave up 6 bases and J gave up 5 bases; unmatched junction bases: 19. CDR3 length: 19 amino acids. In nucleotides, the CDR3 is TGTGCCAGCAGGGACCCCGGGACTAGCGGGTCGTATGGCGGTGAGACCCAGTACTTC. Translation gives CASRDPGTSGSYGGETQYF.